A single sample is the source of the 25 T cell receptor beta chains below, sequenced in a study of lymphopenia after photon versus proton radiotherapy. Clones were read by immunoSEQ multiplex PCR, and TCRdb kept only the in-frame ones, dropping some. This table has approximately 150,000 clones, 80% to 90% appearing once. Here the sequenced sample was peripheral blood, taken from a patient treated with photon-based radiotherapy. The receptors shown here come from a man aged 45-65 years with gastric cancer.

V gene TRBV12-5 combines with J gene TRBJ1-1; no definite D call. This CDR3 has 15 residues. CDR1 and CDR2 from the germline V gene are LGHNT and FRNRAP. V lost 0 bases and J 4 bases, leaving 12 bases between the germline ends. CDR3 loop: CASGLVPLLGTEAFF. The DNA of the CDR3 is TGTGCTAGTGGTTTGGTACCTCTTCTGGGCACTGAAGCTTTCTTT.

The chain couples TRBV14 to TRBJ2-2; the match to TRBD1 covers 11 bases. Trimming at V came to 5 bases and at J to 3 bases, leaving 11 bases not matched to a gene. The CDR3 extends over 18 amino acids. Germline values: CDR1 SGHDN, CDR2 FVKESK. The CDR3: CASSYWRTGGADTGELFF. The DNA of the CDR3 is TGTGCCAGCAGCTACTGGAGGACAGGGGGCGCGGACACCGGGGAGCTGTTTTTT.

CDR3 loop: CATSILGSGELFF. The CDR3 nucleotides are TGTGCCACCAGCATACTGGGATCCGGGGAGCTGTTTTTT. The chain has TRBV15 and TRBJ2-2, with unresolved D. CDR1 LNHNV and CDR2 YYDKDF come from the germline V gene (reference sequence). The CDR3 consists of 13 residues. V gave up 4 bases and J gave up 6 bases, with 9 bases separating them.

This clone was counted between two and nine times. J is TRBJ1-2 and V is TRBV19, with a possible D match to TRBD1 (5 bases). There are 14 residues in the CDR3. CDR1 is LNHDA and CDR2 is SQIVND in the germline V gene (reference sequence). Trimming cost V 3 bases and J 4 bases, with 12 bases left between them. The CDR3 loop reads CASSIERDLYGYTF. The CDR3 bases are TGTGCCAGTAGTATCGAACGGGACCTCTATGGCTACACCTTC.

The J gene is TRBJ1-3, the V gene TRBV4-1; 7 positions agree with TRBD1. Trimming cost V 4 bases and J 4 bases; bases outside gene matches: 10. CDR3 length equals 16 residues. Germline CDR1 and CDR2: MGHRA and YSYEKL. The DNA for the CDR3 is TGCGCCAGCAGCCCCCAGGGGGGGGCAAGAGGAAACACCATATATTTT. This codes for CASSPQGGARGNTIYF.

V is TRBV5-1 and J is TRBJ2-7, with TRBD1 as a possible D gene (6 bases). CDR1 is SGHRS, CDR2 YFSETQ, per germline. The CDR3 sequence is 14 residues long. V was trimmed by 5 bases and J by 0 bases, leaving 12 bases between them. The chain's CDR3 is CASSPSTGSYEQYF. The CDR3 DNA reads TGCGCCAGCAGTCCTTCGACAGGCTCCTACGAGCAGTACTTC.

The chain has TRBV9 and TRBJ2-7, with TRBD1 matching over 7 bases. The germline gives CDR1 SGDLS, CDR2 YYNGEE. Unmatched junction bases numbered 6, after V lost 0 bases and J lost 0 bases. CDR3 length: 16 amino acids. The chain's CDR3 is CASSVGPTGFSYEQYF. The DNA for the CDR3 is TGTGCCAGCAGCGTAGGACCGACAGGGTTCTCCTACGAGCAGTACTTC.

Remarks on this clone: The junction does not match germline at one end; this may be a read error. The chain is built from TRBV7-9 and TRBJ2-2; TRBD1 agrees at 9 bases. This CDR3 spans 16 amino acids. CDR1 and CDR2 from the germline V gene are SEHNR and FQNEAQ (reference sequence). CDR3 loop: CASSPSGTGNNGELFF. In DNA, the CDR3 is TGTGCCAGCAGCCCCTCCGGGACAGGGAACAACGGGGAGCTGTTTTTT.

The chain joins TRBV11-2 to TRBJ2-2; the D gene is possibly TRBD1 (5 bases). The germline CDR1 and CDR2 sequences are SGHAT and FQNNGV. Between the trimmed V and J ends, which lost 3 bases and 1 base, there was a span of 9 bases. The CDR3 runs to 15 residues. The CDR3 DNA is TGTGCCAGCAGCTTGTTGCAGGGGAACACCGGGGAGCTGTTTTTT. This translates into CASSLLQGNTGELFF.

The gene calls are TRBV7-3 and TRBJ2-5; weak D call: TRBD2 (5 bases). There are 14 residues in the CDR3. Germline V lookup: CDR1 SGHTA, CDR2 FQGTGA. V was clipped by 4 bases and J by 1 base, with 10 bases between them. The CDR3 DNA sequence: TGTGCCAGCAGCTCGGGGTCAGCCCAAGAGACCCAGTACTTC. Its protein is CASSSGSAQETQYF.

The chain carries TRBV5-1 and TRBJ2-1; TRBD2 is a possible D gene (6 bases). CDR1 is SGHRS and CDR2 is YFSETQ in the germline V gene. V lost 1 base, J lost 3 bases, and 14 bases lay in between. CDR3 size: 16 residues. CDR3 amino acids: CASSLHSGTLYNEQFF. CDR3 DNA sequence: TGCGCCAGCAGCTTGCATAGCGGTACCCTCTACAATGAGCAGTTCTTC.

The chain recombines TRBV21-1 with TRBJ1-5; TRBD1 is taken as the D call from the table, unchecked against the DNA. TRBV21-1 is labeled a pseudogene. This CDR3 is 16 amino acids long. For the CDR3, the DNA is TGTGCCAGCAGTCCAACAGGGGCCTATAGCAATCAGCCCCAGCATTTT. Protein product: CASSPTGAYSNQPQHF.

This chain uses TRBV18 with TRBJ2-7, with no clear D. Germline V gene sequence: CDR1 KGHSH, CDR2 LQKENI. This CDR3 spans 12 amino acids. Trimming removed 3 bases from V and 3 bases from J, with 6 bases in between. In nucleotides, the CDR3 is TGTGCCAGCTCACCGAACCTCTACGAGCAGTACTTC. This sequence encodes CASSPNLYEQYF.

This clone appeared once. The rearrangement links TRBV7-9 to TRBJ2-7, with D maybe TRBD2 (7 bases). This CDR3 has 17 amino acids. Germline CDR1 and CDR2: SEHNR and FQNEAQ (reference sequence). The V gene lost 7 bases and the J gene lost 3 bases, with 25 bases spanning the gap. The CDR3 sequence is CASTQGGGPNLYYEQYF. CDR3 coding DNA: TGTGCCAGCACCCAAGGGGGGGGACCAAACCTATACTACGAGCAGTACTTC.

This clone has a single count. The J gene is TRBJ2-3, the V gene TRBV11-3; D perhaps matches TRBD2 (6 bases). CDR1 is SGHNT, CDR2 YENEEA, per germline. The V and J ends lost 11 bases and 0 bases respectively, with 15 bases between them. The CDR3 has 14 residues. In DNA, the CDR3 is TGTGCCTCCTCCTCGGGAGCGAGCACAGATACGCAGTATTTT. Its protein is CASSSGASTDTQYF.

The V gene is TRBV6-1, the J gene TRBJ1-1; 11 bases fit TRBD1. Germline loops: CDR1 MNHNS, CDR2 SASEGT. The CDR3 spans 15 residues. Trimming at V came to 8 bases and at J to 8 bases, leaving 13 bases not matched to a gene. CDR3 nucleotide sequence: TGTGCCAGCTGTAAAGGGACAGGGGGAAGTACGGAAGCTTTCTTT. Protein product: CASCKGTGGSTEAFF.

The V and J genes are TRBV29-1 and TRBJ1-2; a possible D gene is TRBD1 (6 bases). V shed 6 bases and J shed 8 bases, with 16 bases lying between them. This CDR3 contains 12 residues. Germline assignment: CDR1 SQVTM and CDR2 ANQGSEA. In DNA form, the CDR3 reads TGCAGCGTCGCACAGGGCCAGCAGGGCTACACCTTC. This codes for CSVAQGQQGYTF.

The CDR3 here is CASSVDEDYGYTF. DNA for the CDR3: TGTGCCAGCAGCGTAGACGAGGACTATGGCTACACCTTC. The chain uses TRBV9 and TRBJ1-2; D uncertain. Germline V lookup: CDR1 SGDLS, CDR2 YYNGEE. V was trimmed by 0 bases and J by 3 bases, leaving 6 bases between them. CDR3 size: 13 residues.

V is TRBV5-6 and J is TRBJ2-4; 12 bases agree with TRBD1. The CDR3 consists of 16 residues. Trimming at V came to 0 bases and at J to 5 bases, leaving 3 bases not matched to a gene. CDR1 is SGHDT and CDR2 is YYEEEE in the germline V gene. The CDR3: CASSLVGQGAENIQYF. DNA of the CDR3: TGTGCCAGCAGCTTGGTGGGACAGGGGGCGGAAAACATTCAGTACTTC.

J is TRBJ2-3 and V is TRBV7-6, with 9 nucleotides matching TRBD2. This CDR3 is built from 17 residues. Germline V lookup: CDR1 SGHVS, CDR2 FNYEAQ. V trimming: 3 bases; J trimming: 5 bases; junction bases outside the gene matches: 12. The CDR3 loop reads CASSLGGGRAGKDTQYF. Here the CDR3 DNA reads TGTGCCAGCAGCTTGGGCGGCGGGAGGGCCGGGAAAGATACGCAGTATTTT.

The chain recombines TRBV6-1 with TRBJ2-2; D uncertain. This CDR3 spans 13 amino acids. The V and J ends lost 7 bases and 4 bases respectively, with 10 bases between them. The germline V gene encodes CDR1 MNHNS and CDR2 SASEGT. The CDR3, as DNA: TGTGCCAGCATTCTCTACACCACCGGGGAGCTGTTTTTT. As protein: CASILYTTGELFF.

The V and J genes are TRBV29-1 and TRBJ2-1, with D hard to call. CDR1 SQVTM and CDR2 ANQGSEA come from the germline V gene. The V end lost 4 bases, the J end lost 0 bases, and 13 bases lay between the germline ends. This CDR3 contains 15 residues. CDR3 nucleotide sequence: TGCAGCGTTGTATTAAGCGCTAGCTCCTACAATGAGCAGTTCTTC. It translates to CSVVLSASSYNEQFF.

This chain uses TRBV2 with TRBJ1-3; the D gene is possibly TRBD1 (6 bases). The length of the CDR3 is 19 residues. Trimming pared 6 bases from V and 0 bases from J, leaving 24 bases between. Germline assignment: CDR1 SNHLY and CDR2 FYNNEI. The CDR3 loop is CASSLPRDIQQTSGNTIYF. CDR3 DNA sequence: TGTGCCAGCAGCCTGCCACGGGACATCCAACAAACCTCTGGAAACACCATATATTTT.

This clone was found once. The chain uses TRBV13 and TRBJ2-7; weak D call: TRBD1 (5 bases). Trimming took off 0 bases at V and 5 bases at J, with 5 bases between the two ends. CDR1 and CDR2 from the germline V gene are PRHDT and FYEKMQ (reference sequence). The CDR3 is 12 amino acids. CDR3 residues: CASSLGRDEQYF. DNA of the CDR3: TGTGCCAGCAGCTTAGGCAGGGACGAGCAGTACTTC.

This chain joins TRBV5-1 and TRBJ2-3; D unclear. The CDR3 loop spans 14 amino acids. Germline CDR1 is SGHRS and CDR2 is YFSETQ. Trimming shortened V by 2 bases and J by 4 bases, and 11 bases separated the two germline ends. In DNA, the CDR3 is TGCGCCAGCAGCTTCTCCCGGACCTCAGATACGCAGTATTTT. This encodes CASSFSRTSDTQYF.